This passage covers 27 T cell receptor beta chains from one sample sequenced in a study of monozygotic twins with inflammatory bowel disease. Each CDR3 protein gets one entry in TCRdb, which reprocessed the 5' RACE reads and gives no DNA. In total, the table holds about 350,000 distinct CDR3 sequences. Input material: blood. The receptors derive from a human donor with ulcerative colitis or Crohn's disease, or a healthy co-twin of an affected twin (not recorded which).

CDR3 residues: CASSLTPPGNQPQHF. J is TRBJ1-5 and V is TRBV5-4. Germline assignment: CDR1 SGHNT and CDR2 YYREEE (reference sequence). The CDR3 runs to 15 residues.

The genes are TRBV7-9 and TRBJ2-3; TCRdb's D call of TRBD1 is untestable without DNA. This CDR3 is 15 amino acids long. Germline lookup yields CDR1 SEHNR and CDR2 FQNEAQ (reference sequence). CDR3 region: CASSLDGQATDTQYF.

The CDR3 protein is CASSSRTSGSNEQFF. The chain recombines TRBV7-3 with TRBJ2-1; TCRdb's D call, TRBD2, is unchecked because there is no DNA. The CDR3 has 15 residues. Germline CDR1 and CDR2: SGHTA and FQGTGA.

The chain carries TRBV7-2 and TRBJ2-7. The CDR3 consists of 15 residues. Germline V CDR1 and CDR2: SGHTA, FQGNSA. CDR3 residues: CASSLEGISSYEQYF.

The rearrangement links TRBV27 to TRBJ2-1; TCRdb calls TRBD1, which cannot be checked without DNA. From germline, CDR1 is MNHEY and CDR2 SMNVEV (reference sequence). CDR3 size: 15 residues. This chain's CDR3 is CASSQPGQGYNEQLF.

The chain carries TRBV20-1 and TRBJ2-7; TCRdb designates TRBD1, a call that cannot be tested without DNA. The CDR3 consists of 17 residues. The germline V gene has CDR1 DFQATT and CDR2 SNEGSKA (reference sequence). The CDR3 reads CSARRGEGRGGYSGQYF.

The V and J genes are TRBV27 and TRBJ2-1; TCRdb proposes TRBD2, but this gene call is untestable without DNA. The CDR3 consists of 18 residues. The germline V gene encodes CDR1 MNHEY and CDR2 SMNVEV (reference sequence). This CDR3 reads CASARAGFSMNSYNEQFF.

The V call is TRBV27, the J call TRBJ2-3; TCRdb reports TRBD1, a call that lacks DNA to check it against. Germline lookup yields CDR1 MNHEY and CDR2 SMNVEV (reference sequence). CDR3 size: 14 residues. The CDR3 sequence: CASSLQGRTDTQYF.

The chain uses TRBV6-1 and TRBJ1-5. Germline V gene data show CDR1 as MNHNS and CDR2 as SASEGT. CDR3 length equals 13 residues. The CDR3 sequence is CASSEWIDQPQHF.

V gene TRBV24-1 combines with J gene TRBJ2-1; without DNA, the TCRdb call of TRBD1 cannot be checked. The CDR3 is 18 amino acids. In germline, CDR1 is KGHDR, CDR2 SFDVKD. CDR3 sequence reads: CATSDSSSGTGVWDEQFF.

V usage is TRBV20-1 and J usage is TRBJ2-5; the TCRdb call, TRBD2, lacks DNA for checking. CDR1 is DFQATT and CDR2 is SNEGSKA in the germline V gene (reference sequence). The CDR3 spans 13 residues. CDR3: CSARPPDLETQYF.

The chain employs TRBV11-2 and TRBJ1-6. The CDR3 is made up of 15 amino acids. CDR1 and CDR2 from the germline V gene are SGHAT and FQNNGV. CDR3 amino acids: CASSLERGGISPLHF.

V usage is TRBV28 and J usage is TRBJ1-1; TCRdb's D call, TRBD1, is unchecked because there is no DNA. This CDR3 has 13 amino acids. Germline CDR1 and CDR2: MDHEN and SYDVKM. Here the CDR3 reads CASGRQGGTEAFF.

V is TRBV28 and J is TRBJ2-5; TCRdb calls TRBD1, which cannot be checked without DNA. The germline V gene encodes CDR1 MDHEN and CDR2 SYDVKM. The length of the CDR3 is 13 residues. This CDR3 reads CASSSQRPGAQYF.

This chain links TRBV4-1 with TRBJ2-3; TCRdb designates TRBD1, a call that cannot be tested without DNA. This CDR3 is 13 amino acids long. The germline V gene encodes CDR1 MGHRA and CDR2 YSYEKL. The CDR3 sequence is CASSQQGPDTQYF.

The V call is TRBV2, the J call TRBJ2-7; as DNA is missing, the TRBD2 call by TCRdb cannot be tested. The CDR3 runs to 14 residues. Germline V gene data show CDR1 as SNHLY and CDR2 as FYNNEI. CDR3 residues: CASRLREGYYEQYF.

V gene TRBV20-1 combines with J gene TRBJ2-1; TCRdb's D call, TRBD2, is unchecked because there is no DNA. CDR3 size: 14 residues. Looked up from germline, CDR1 is DFQATT and CDR2 is SNEGSKA (reference sequence). CDR3: CSASTSGEGNEQVF.

The V gene is TRBV30, the J gene TRBJ2-5; no DNA is available, so the TRBD2 call from TCRdb remains unchecked. The CDR3 has 17 amino acids. The germline gives CDR1 GTSNPN, CDR2 SVGIG (reference sequence). The CDR3 is CAWSTGKSSANSETQYF.

This chain's CDR3 is CASSLSPGGNTEAFF. V and J are TRBV5-1 and TRBJ1-1; absent DNA, TCRdb's TRBD1 call cannot be checked. The CDR3 is 15 amino acids. Germline V gene data show CDR1 as SGHRS and CDR2 as YFSETQ.

The J gene is TRBJ2-1, the V gene TRBV20-1. CDR1 and CDR2 (germline): DFQATT, SNEGSKA (reference sequence). CDR3 length equals 15 residues. The CDR3 here is CSARDHGRRGNEQFF.

The chain recombines TRBV7-2 with TRBJ2-3; there is no DNA to check the TCRdb D call of TRBD2. Germline CDR1 is SGHTA and CDR2 is FQGNSA. This CDR3 region has 16 residues. The CDR3 protein is CASSPTGLPSTDTQYF. Combining the CDR3 with reference TRBV7-2 and TRBJ2-3 gives the whole variable domain GAGVSQSPSNKVTEKGKDVELRCDPISGHTALYWYRQSLGQGLEFLIYFQGNSAPDKSGLPSDRFSAERTGGSVSTLTIQRTQQEDSAVYLCASSPTGLPSTDTQYFGPGTRLTVL.

The V gene is TRBV11-2, the J gene TRBJ1-6. The germline CDR1 and CDR2 sequences are SGHAT and FQNNGV. CDR3 size: 13 residues. CDR3 in amino acids: CASSLPGPSPLHF.

V usage is TRBV6-2 or TRBV6-3 and J usage is TRBJ2-1; TCRdb lists TRBD2, though no DNA is available to test this call. Germline-derived CDR1 and CDR2 are MNHEY and SVGEGT. The CDR3 is made up of 17 amino acids. CDR3 in amino acids: CATLTSGRARSYNEQFF.

The rearrangement uses TRBV30 and TRBJ2-2; TCRdb calls TRBD2, which cannot be checked without DNA. This CDR3 region has 15 residues. Germline V gene data show CDR1 as GTSNPN and CDR2 as SVGIG (reference sequence). The CDR3 sequence: CAWSGLAANTGELFF.

The chain employs TRBV12-3 or TRBV12-4 and TRBJ2-1; TCRdb reports TRBD2, a call that lacks DNA to check it against. This CDR3 contains 14 residues. This CDR3 is CASSPRPSHTEQFF.

This chain connects TRBV10-1 to TRBJ2-2; TCRdb calls TRBD1, which cannot be checked without DNA. Per germline, CDR1 WNHNN and CDR2 SYGVQD (reference sequence). CDR3 length: 15 amino acids. The CDR3 loop is CASSASGGRTGELFF.

The chain has TRBV7-9 and TRBJ1-1; TCRdb proposes TRBD1, but this gene call is untestable without DNA. CDR1 SEHNR and CDR2 FQNEAQ come from the germline V gene (reference sequence). CDR3 size: 16 residues. This CDR3 reads CASRKPFRDSNTEAFF.